These 3 T cell receptor beta chains share one sample of origin, sequenced in a study of chemoradiotherapy in HPV16-positive cancers. Method: immunoSEQ multiplex PCR; TCRdb's copy keeps in-frame clones and lacks some. The sample lists some 17,000 clones; just under 70% were seen once. The source material was tumor tissue, sampled from a patient who underwent chemoradiotherapy. Source of these receptors: a human donor with HPV-associated anogenital cancer.

The chain recombines TRBV30 with TRBJ2-7; tentative D call: TRBD2 (7 bases). This CDR3 is 13 amino acids long. Germline CDR1 GTSNPN, CDR2 SVGIG (reference sequence). V lost 0 bases and J lost 11, with 17 bases in between. The CDR3 protein is CAWSVRGGGGEYF. The CDR3, as DNA: TGTGCCTGGAGTGTTCGAGGTGGAGGGGGGGAGTACTTC. Full variable domain (outside the CDR3, taken from reference TRBV30 and TRBJ2-7): SQTIHQWPATLVQPVGSPLSLECTVEGTSNPNLYWYRQAAGRGLQLLFYSVGIGQISSEVPQNLSASRPQDRQFILSSKKLLLSDSGFYLCAWSVRGGGGEYFGPGTRLTVT.

The chain uses TRBV5-5 and TRBJ1-4; 12 nucleotides agree with TRBD1. Germline values: CDR1 SGHKS, CDR2 YYEKEE (reference sequence). J lost 8 bases, V lost 4 bases, and 12 bases had no gene match. CDR3 length: 17 residues. CDR3 protein: CASSARDRGPTGEKLFF. The CDR3 DNA reads as TGTGCCAGCAGCGCCCGGGACAGGGGGCCCACGGGGGAAAAACTGTTTTTT.

This chain uses TRBV19 with TRBJ1-5; D possibly corresponds to TRBD1 (5 bases). This CDR3 comprises 16 residues. V was shortened by 2 bases and J by 6 bases, with 17 bases between the two germline ends. Germline V lookup: CDR1 LNHDA, CDR2 SQIVND (reference sequence). The chain's CDR3 is CASSIQGSGSAQPQHF. The CDR3 coding sequence is TGTGCCAGTAGTATACAGGGATCGGGGAGCGCTCAGCCCCAGCATTTT.